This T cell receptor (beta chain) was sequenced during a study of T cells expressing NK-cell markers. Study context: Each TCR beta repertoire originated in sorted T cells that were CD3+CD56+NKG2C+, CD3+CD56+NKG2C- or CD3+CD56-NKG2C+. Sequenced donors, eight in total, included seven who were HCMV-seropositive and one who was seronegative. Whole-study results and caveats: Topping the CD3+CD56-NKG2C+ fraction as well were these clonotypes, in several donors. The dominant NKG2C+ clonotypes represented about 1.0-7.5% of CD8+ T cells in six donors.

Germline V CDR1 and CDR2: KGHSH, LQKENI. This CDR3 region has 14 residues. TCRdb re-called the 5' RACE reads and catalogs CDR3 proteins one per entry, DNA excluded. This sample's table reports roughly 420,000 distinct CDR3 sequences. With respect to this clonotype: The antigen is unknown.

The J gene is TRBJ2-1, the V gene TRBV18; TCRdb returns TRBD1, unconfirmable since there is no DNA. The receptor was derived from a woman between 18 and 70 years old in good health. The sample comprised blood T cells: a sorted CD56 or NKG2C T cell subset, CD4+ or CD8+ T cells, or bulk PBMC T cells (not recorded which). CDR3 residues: CASSPPSRGNEQFF.